The text below deals with one T cell receptor (beta chain). V was clipped by 11 bases and J by 2 bases; unmatched bases: 9. Germline V gives CDR1 SGHTA, CDR2 FQGNSA. The CDR3 is 15 residues long. TRB rearrangements spanning V, D and J were amplified using mixed TRB-A/B primers. TCRdb redid the calling of the multiplex PCR reads with MiXCR, one entry per CDR3 protein. This sample has under 5,500 distinct CDR3 sequences, with approximately 45% found just once. The sample belongs to a study of T cell repertoires in aging, cancer and after chemotherapy. Peripheral blood genomic DNA, not sorted cells or RNA, was the template.

Source material: blood. The clonotype originates from a human donor with a blood cancer. The chain joins TRBV7-2 to TRBJ2-1; 10 positions agree with TRBD2. In DNA form, the CDR3 reads TGTGCCTCAAATAGTCTAGCGGGAGCCTACAATGAGCAGTTCTTC. Translation: CASNSLAGAYNEQFF.